The entry below describes one T cell receptor (beta chain). Its antigen remains unknown. This sample is part of a study of beta chain features in type 1 diabetes. The wider study: Across all samples, some 98 million sorted cells were examined.

Study-wide results and limits: Among patients with Type 1 diabetes, TCRB CDR3s were moderately but significantly shorter in every one of the four CD4+ subsets. Within patients, naive, central memory and Treg TCRB repertoires seemed more similar than within healthy donors.

CDR3 length: 17 residues. V lost 0 bases, J lost 3 bases, and 19 bases lay in between. In germline, CDR1 is SGHRS, CDR2 YFSETQ. Sequencing targeted expressed TCRB transcripts, as all isolated RNA had been reverse transcribed. About 3.57 million reads, on average, came from each naive, central memory and regulatory T cell sample. This table comes from immunoSEQ multiplex PCR, and its TCRdb copy is limited to in-frame clones, with some not included. The data show over 700,000 clones, 15% to 20% seen once. The chain carries TRBV5-1 and TRBJ2-7, with D possibly TRBD1 on 6 matching bases. The source is a woman aged 18 to 35 in good health. The sequencing sample was made of naive CD4+ T cells from blood. CDR3 coding DNA: TGCGCCAGCAGCTTGGGGGGGCCAGGCGAAACTCTCTACGAGCAGTACTTC. It translates to CASSLGGPGETLYEQYF.